The text below deals with one TCR beta chain. Looked up from germline, CDR1 is SGHTA and CDR2 is FQGTGA. The length of the CDR3 is 16 residues. V lost 1 base, J lost 0 bases, and 13 bases lay in between. This sample is drawn from a study of blood T cell repertoires in COVID-19. As for the study in general: Sites in the United States, Italy and Spain provided acute and convalescent COVID-19 samples. T cells, B-cell-depleted T cells, or PBMCs supplied cDNA or gDNA.

Per the study methods: From reference gene primer amplification, estimates of nucleated cell counts were derived. Measured with immunoSEQ multiplex PCR; TCRdb has only the in-frame clones, and not every one. D and trimming come from the DNA, and the V and J calls and clone size come from that table. The data contain about 44,000 clones, 88% of them singletons. The chain is built from TRBV7-3 and TRBJ2-7, with no clear D. The receptor was derived from a middle-aged woman with acute or convalescent COVID-19. Sequenced input: peripheral blood. In DNA, the CDR3 is TGTGCCAGCAGCTTAAACGAGGTAACGAGCTCCTACGAGCAGTACTTC. Protein sequence: CASSLNEVTSSYEQYF.